The clone carrying this T cell receptor beta chain was seen a handful of times. Its antigen is not identified. RNA, once extracted, was reverse transcribed into cDNA for use as the sequencing template. Here immunoSEQ multiplex PCR was the method, and the copy in TCRdb shows in-frame clones only, minus some. The sample lists a few thousand clones, under 70% occurring once. This sample stems from a study of CD8+ T cells in alopecia areata. Deletions cut 5 bases from V and 6 bases from J, with 18 bases between. CDR1 is SGHNT, CDR2 YYREEE, per germline (reference sequence). This CDR3 contains 15 residues. The study, taken as a whole, reports: Across lesional scalp, and particularly alopecia totalis/universalis, clonality surpassed that of normal scalp. With patients, TCR sharing proved less clear than in mice, a difference possibly related to HLA. Resident alphabeta T-cell populations of normal skin are likewise subject to sequencing in scalp samples.

The clonotype comes from a human donor in good health. The rearrangement uses TRBV5-4 and TRBJ2-1; D uncertain. The source material was skin. CDR3 DNA: TGTGCCAGCAGACCCGTATGGGCCGATCCCAATGAGCAGTTCTTC. As protein: CASRPVWADPNEQFF.